This is a list of T cell receptor beta chains from one sample in a study of tumor-infiltrating lymphocytes in primary liver carcinoma. TCRdb fed the multiplex PCR reads into MiXCR, producing one record per CDR3 protein. Of fewer than 250,000 distinct CDR3 sequences in the sample, roughly 61% were seen once. Source material: peripheral blood. These receptors were obtained from a woman in her fifties or sixties with primary liver carcinoma and hepatitis B virus infection. Each CDR3 is given with its conserved first and last residue. The order of the fields is J gene, V gene, clone size, D gene, CDR3 protein, CDR3 DNA. A D gene is named only where the DNA matches it firmly. Not every row has a clone size; where given, it reads once, few, many or a size class.

TRBJ1-5 TRBV6-1 . . CASRHRDQRADQPKHF TGTGCCAGCAGACACAGGGATCAAAGGGCTGATCAGCCCAAGCATTTT
TRBJ2-1 TRBV6-6 many TRBD2 CASIGAGSSGGFRGRPNEQFF TGTGCCAGCATAGGGGCAGGTTCCAGCGGGGGGTTTAGAGGGAGGCCTAATGAGCAGTTCTTC
TRBJ1-6 TRBV13 . . CASSSTGPGSSPLHF TGTGCCAGCAGCTCGACGGGTCCGGGTAGTTCACCCCTCCACTTT
TRBJ1-1 TRBV28 . . CASRPVTYMNTEAFF TGTGCCAGCAGACCGGTTACGTACATGAACACTGAAGCTTTCTTT
TRBJ2-3 TRBV29-1 many TRBD2 CSVGATSGSGAQYF TGCAGCGTTGGGGCGACTAGCGGGAGCGGCGCGCAGTATTTT
TRBJ2-3 TRBV11-2 once TRBD2 CASNLVIAGASLDTRYF TGTGCCAGCAACTTAGTAATAGCGGGAGCTTCATTGGATACGCGGTATTTT
TRBJ2-5 TRBV11-1 . . CASSLVGNQGTQYF TGTGCCAGCAGCTTAGTGGGGAACCAAGGGACCCAGTACTTC
TRBJ1-6 TRBV7-8 . . CARSSRGNSPLHF TGTGCCAGGAGCTCCCGTGGGAATTCACCTCTCCACTTT
TRBJ2-7 TRBV6-1 many . CASRRGSYEQYF TGTGCCAGCAGACGGGGATCCTACGAGCAGTACTTC
TRBJ1-5 TRBV12-3/TRBV12-4 . . CASSPRGVGNQSQHF TGTGCCAGCAGCCCACGTGGAGTCGGCAATCAGTCCCAACATTTT
TRBJ1-2 TRBV11-2 . TRBD1 CASSSSRGRHAHGYTF TGTGCCAGCAGTTCTTCCAGGGGGCGTCACGCCCATGGCTACACCTTC
TRBJ1-5 TRBV6-1 few TRBD1 CASRRTGSQHF TGTGCCAGCAGAAGGACAGGCTCCCAGCATTTT
TRBJ2-3 TRBV11-2 . TRBD1 CTSSLNRGSTDKQYF TGTACCAGCAGCTTAAACAGGGGGAGTACAGATAAGCAGTATTTT
TRBJ2-7 TRBV29-1 many . CSVVTGGPYEQYF TGCAGCGTTGTAACAGGAGGACCCTACGAGCAGTACTTC
TRBJ2-1 TRBV29-1 . TRBD2 CIVGRGGEQFF TGCATCGTTGGCCGGGGGGGTGAGCAGTTCTTC
TRBJ2-1 TRBV6-6 . . CASRPRDGSYNEQFF TGTGCCAGCAGGCCCAGAGATGGGTCCTACAATGAGCAGTTCTTC
TRBJ2-7 TRBV7-8 . TRBD1 CAGLPSGTVAVEHYF TGTGCCGGCTTGCCGTCCGGGACAGTTGCCGTCGAGCATTACTTC
TRBJ1-1 TRBV29-1 few . CSFQRDMRTEAFF TGTAGCTTTCAACGTGATATGCGGACTGAAGCTTTCTTT
TRBJ2-7 TRBV5-4 . . CASNLGAGGYEQYF TGTGCCAGCAACTTGGGGGCAGGGGGGTATGAGCAGTACTTC
TRBJ1-2 TRBV29-1 many . CSAPGGIYGYTF TGCAGCGCCCCCGGGGGCATCTATGGCTACACCTTC
TRBJ2-3 TRBV7-8 many TRBD2 CASSKGTSGTDTQYF TGTGCCAGCAGCAAAGGGACTAGCGGTACAGATACGCAGTATTTT
TRBJ2-3 TRBV18 . TRBD1 CASSPRTGEGTQYF TGTGCCAGCTCACCACGGACAGGGGAGGGGACGCAGTATTTT
TRBJ2-4 TRBV6-1 . . CASSDVSGGAKNIQYF TGTGCCAGCAGTGACGTGAGCGGAGGAGCCAAAAACATTCAGTACTTC
TRBJ1-3 TRBV4-1 few . CASRRGGGRSGNTIYF TGCGCCAGCAGGCGGGGTGGTGGGCGCTCTGGAAACACCATATATTTT
TRBJ2-1 TRBV5-1 few . CASSLGMDSLHNGQFF TGCGCCAGTAGCTTGGGAATGGACAGCTTACACAATGGGCAGTTCTTC
TRBJ1-4 TRBV29-1 . . CSIQVANEKLSF TGCAGCATACAGGTGGCTAATGAAAAACTGTCTTTT
TRBJ2-3 TRBV12-3/TRBV12-4 few TRBD1 CASSMTGADTQYF TGTGCCAGCAGTATGACAGGGGCAGATACGCAGTATTTT
TRBJ2-7 TRBV6-2/TRBV6-3 . . CASSCETYEQYF TGTGCCAGCAGTTGCGAGACATACGAGCAGTACTTC
TRBJ2-3 TRBV11-2 . . CASSPERVVGADMQYF TGTGCCAGCAGCCCAGAACGAGTGGTTGGCGCAGATATGCAGTATTTT
TRBJ1-5 TRBV6-1 . TRBD1 CASSGVGTESQPRHF TGTGCCAGCAGTGGCGTCGGGACAGAGTCTCAGCCCCGGCATTTT
TRBJ2-6 TRBV30 many TRBD1 CAWGTGSGANVLTF TGTGCCTGGGGGACAGGCTCTGGGGCCAACGTCCTGACTTTC
TRBJ2-2 TRBV11-2 . TRBD2 CASSAGLARHGELFF TGTGCCAGCAGCGCGGGACTAGCGCGTCACGGGGAGCTGTTTTTT
TRBJ2-1 TRBV5-1 few TRBD2 CASSSTSGGPNEQFF TGCGCCAGCAGCTCTACTAGCGGGGGCCCCAATGAGCAGTTCTTC
TRBJ1-1 TRBV29-1 . TRBD1 CRVDREGLTVMNSEAFF TGCAGGGTTGACAGGGAGGGGCTAACGGTCATGAACAGTGAAGCTTTCTTT
TRBJ1-2 TRBV6-5 . . CASSPKRKDDYTF TGTGCCAGCAGCCCCAAAAGGAAGGATGACTACACCTTC
TRBJ1-1 TRBV10-3 few . CAIRKGGEAFF TGTGCCATCAGAAAGGGAGGTGAAGCTTTCTTT
TRBJ2-1 TRBV29-1 many . CSADGAYNEQFF TGCAGCGCCGACGGCGCATACAATGAGCAGTTCTTC
TRBJ2-3 TRBV11-3 . . CTSSLQHTRYF TGTACCAGCAGCCTCCAACATACGCGGTATTTT
TRBJ2-5 TRBV11-3 . . CTSSLTPTREQETQYF TGTACCAGCAGCTTGACGCCCACACGGGAGCAAGAGACCCAGTACTTC
TRBJ2-3 TRBV12-3/TRBV12-4 once TRBD2 CASSPISGSEDTQCF TGTGCCAGCAGTCCGATTAGCGGGAGTGAAGATACGCAGTGTTTT
TRBJ2-1 TRBV11-2 . TRBD1 CASSPGTGSFNEQFF TGTGCCAGCAGCCCCGGGACAGGCTCCTTTAATGAGCAGTTCTTC
TRBJ2-7 TRBV11-2 . . CASSFTVGVSYEQYF TGTGCCAGCAGCTTCACGGTCGGAGTATCCTACGAGCAGTACTTC
TRBJ2-7 TRBV11-2 . TRBD1 CASRLGRNRGSSYEQYF TGTGCCAGCAGGTTAGGACGTAACAGGGGGAGCTCCTACGAGCAGTACTTC
TRBJ2-1 TRBV14 . . CSSSQDSVVGPFYNEQFF TGTTCCAGCAGCCAAGATTCGGTGGTGGGGCCCTTTTACAATGAGCAGTTCTTC
TRBJ1-1 TRBV11-2 . . CANSPKQAEAFF TGTGCCAACAGCCCTAAACAGGCCGAAGCTTTCTTT
TRBJ1-2 TRBV12-3/TRBV12-4 . . CASSGTRGNYGYTF TGTGCCAGCAGTGGGACAAGGGGTAACTATGGCTACACCTTC
TRBJ1-1 TRBV6-5 . . CASSYSGGIRETKAFF TGTGCCAGCAGTTACTCAGGGGGTATCCGGGAGACTAAAGCTTTCTTT
TRBJ2-7 TRBV2 . TRBD1 CASIPGQGAQNEQYF TGTGCCAGCATCCCGGGACAGGGGGCGCAAAACGAGCAGTACTTC
TRBJ1-1 TRBV5-1 . . CASSPFGGRANTEAFF TGCGCCAGCAGCCCGTTCGGGGGCAGGGCGAACACAGAAGCTTTCTTT
TRBJ1-6 TRBV4-2 once . CASSQDWETNSPLHF TGTGCCAGCAGCCAAGATTGGGAGACGAATTCACCCCTCCACTTT
TRBJ2-1 TRBV6-5 . . CGNSVLPSAYNEQFF TGTGGCAACAGTGTACTACCCTCTGCTTACAATGAGCAGTTCTTC